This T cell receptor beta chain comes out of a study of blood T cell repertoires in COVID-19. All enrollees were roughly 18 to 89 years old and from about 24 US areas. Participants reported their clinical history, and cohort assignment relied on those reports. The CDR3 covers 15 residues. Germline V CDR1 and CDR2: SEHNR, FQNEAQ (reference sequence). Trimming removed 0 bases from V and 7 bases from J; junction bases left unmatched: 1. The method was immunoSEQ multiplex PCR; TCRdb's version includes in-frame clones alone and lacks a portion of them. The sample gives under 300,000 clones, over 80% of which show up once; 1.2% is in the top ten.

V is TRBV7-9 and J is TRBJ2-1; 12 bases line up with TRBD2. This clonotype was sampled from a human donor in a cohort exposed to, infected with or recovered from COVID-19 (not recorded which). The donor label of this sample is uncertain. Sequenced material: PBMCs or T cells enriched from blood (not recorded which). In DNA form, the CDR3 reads TGTGCCAGCAGCTTAGCCGGACTAGCGGGGAATGAGCAGTTCTTC. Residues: CASSLAGLAGNEQFF. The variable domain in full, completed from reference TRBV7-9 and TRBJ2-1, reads DTGVSQNPRHKITKRGQNVTFRCDPISEHNRLYWYRQTLGQGPEFLTYFQNEAQLEKSRLLSDRFSAERPKGSFSTLEIQRTEQGDSAMYLCASSLAGLAGNEQFFGPGTRLTVL.